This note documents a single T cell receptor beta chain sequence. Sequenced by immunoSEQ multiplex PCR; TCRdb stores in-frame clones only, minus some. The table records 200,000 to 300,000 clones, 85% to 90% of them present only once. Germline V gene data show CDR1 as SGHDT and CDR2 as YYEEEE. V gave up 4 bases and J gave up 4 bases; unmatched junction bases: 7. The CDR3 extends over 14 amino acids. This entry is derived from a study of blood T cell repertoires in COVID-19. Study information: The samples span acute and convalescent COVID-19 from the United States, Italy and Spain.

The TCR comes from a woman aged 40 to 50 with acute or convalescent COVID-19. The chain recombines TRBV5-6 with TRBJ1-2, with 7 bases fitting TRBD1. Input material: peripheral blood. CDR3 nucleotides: TGTGCCAGCAGCGAAGCACAGGGGACCTATGGCTACACCTTC. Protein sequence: CASSEAQGTYGYTF.